This T cell receptor beta chain emerged from a study of T cell responses to AZD1222 COVID-19 vaccine. This table comes from immunoSEQ multiplex PCR, and its TCRdb copy is limited to in-frame clones, with some not included. Of about 40,000 clones detected, 88% appear once; the ten largest clones hold 26%. V was trimmed by 6 bases and J by 3 bases, leaving 8 bases between them. From germline, CDR1 is SGHAT and CDR2 FQDESV (reference sequence). The CDR3 covers 12 residues. About this clone itself: Its antigen is undetermined.

Whole-study findings and limits: Every sample of the repertoires postdated the peak T cell response.

The chain has TRBV11-1 and TRBJ1-2, with no clear D. The sequencing used peripheral blood, collected 28 days after the second dose of the MenACWY control vaccine. This clonotype was obtained from an adult who received the MenACWY meningococcal vaccine as a control. In nucleotides, the CDR3 is TGTGCCAGCAGTTCGAACCACTATGGCTACACCTTC. As protein: CASSSNHYGYTF.